Shown below are 13 T cell receptor beta chains from a single sample sequenced in a study of early T cells in non-severe SARS-CoV-2 infection. In TCRdb, the 5' RACE reads were re-called with MiXCR into one record per CDR3 protein. The table lists under 70,000 distinct CDR3 sequences, 9.5% to 13% of them singletons. Material for sequencing was whole blood. The receptors shown here come from an adult who was a healthcare worker with PCR-confirmed SARS-CoV-2 infection or an uninfected control (not recorded which).

This clonotype appeared a few times. The V and J genes are TRBV6-4 and TRBJ2-5; D is unclear. The CDR3 runs 12 residues. V was clipped by 6 bases and J by 4 bases, with 9 bases between them. Germline CDR1 is MRHNA and CDR2 is SNTAGT. As DNA, the CDR3 is TGTGCCAGCAGAAAAGGAAGAGAGACCCAGTACTTC. Residues: CASRKGRETQYF.

In this sample, this clonotype turned up a few times. The chain combines TRBV28 with TRBJ2-4, with D perhaps given as TRBD1 or TRBD2 (6 bases each). With 5 bases removed from V and 0 bases from J, the gap between germline ends came to 20 bases. The V gene's germline CDR1 is MDHEN and CDR2 SYDVKM. This CDR3 has 18 amino acids. The CDR3 sequence: CASSRLYGGGLAKNIQYF. CDR3 DNA sequence: TGTGCCAGCAGTCGCTTATACGGGGGCGGCCTAGCCAAAAACATTCAGTACTTC.

This clonotype was seen more than once but under ten times. The chain links TRBV2 to TRBJ1-4; no clear D gene. This CDR3 has 15 amino acids. Between the trimmed V and J ends, which lost 6 bases and 0 bases, there was a span of 11 bases. Germline CDR1 SNHLY, CDR2 FYNNEI. In DNA, the CDR3 is TGTGCCAGCAGAGGCGGACTTGCAACTAATGAAAAACTGTTTTTT. It translates to CASRGGLATNEKLFF.

The chain joins TRBV11-2 to TRBJ2-5, with 9 nucleotides matching TRBD1. Losses at the gene ends were 1 base for V and 4 bases for J; bases not matched to a gene: 4. Germline V gives CDR1 SGHAT, CDR2 FQNNGV. The CDR3 is 15 amino acids. CDR3 protein: CASSLGDRVGETQYF. The DNA for the CDR3 is TGTGCCAGCAGCTTAGGGGACAGGGTCGGAGAGACCCAGTACTTC. Combining the CDR3 with reference TRBV11-2 and TRBJ2-5 gives the whole variable domain EAGVAQSPRYKIIEKRQSVAFWCNPISGHATLYWYQQILGQGPKLLIQFQNNGVVDDSQLPKDRFSAERLKGVDSTLKIQPAKLEDSAVYLCASSLGDRVGETQYFGPGTRLLVL.

This clonotype was found many times. The rearrangement joins TRBV19 to TRBJ2-3; possible D gene TRBD2, 5 bases. V shed 0 bases and J shed 4 bases, with 5 bases lying between them. Per germline, CDR1 LNHDA and CDR2 SQIVND (reference sequence). This CDR3 spans 13 amino acids. Here the CDR3 reads CASSIEGADTQYF. The CDR3 DNA reads as TGTGCCAGTAGTATAGAGGGAGCAGATACGCAGTATTTT. The variable domain in full, with the rest retrieved from reference TRBV19 and TRBJ2-3, is DGGITQSPKYLFRKEGQNVTLSCEQNLNHDAMYWYRQDPGQGLRLIYYSQIVNDFQKGDIAEGYSVSREKKESFPLTVTSAQKNPTAFYLCASSIEGADTQYFGPGTRLTVL.

The table lists this clonotype with many counts. This chain links TRBV6-1 with TRBJ2-5; the D is unclear. Trimming took off 5 bases at V and 4 bases at J, with 11 bases between the two ends. Germline V lookup: CDR1 MNHNS, CDR2 SASEGT. The CDR3 sequence is 13 residues long. CDR3 amino acids: CASSSSLAETQYF. The CDR3 DNA follows: TGTGCCAGCAGTTCTTCCTTAGCAGAGACCCAGTACTTC.

This clonotype occurred a few times. CDR3 region: CASSVTGDRTTDTQYF. As DNA, the CDR3 is TGTGCCAGCAGCGTAACCGGGGACAGGACCACAGATACGCAGTATTTT. The chain is built from TRBV9 and TRBJ2-3; 8 bases agree with TRBD1. V lost 1 base, J lost 2 bases, and 6 bases stayed unmatched. CDR1 and CDR2 from the germline V gene are SGDLS and YYNGEE. The CDR3 consists of 16 residues.

The chain carries TRBV11-3 and TRBJ2-2; D unclear. Per germline, CDR1 SGHNT and CDR2 YENEEA. The CDR3 covers 14 residues. V was cut by 0 bases and J by 4 bases, with 6 bases left in between. This chain's CDR3 is CASSLDPFTGELFF. The CDR3 DNA reads TGTGCCAGCAGCTTAGATCCCTTCACCGGGGAGCTGTTTTTT.

In its sample, this clonotype was seen many times. V usage is TRBV9 and J usage is TRBJ2-7; TRBD1 matches 12 bases. This CDR3 is built from 15 residues. CDR1 is SGDLS, CDR2 YYNGEE, per germline. Trimming cost V 4 bases and J 5 bases; bases outside gene matches: 7. CDR3 in amino acids: CASSPGTGGYHEQYF. The DNA for the CDR3 is TGTGCCAGCAGCCCCGGGACAGGGGGCTACCACGAGCAGTACTTC.

In the case of this clonotype: This may come from a read error, since a much larger clone is one base off. The CDR3 bases are TGTGCCAGTATATCGCAGACGGCGAACAGCGGGGAGCTGTTTTTT. This gives the protein CASISQTANSGELFF. This chain connects TRBV19 to TRBJ2-2; D remains unclear. The CDR3 is 15 amino acids. Germline CDR1 LNHDA, CDR2 SQIVND (reference sequence).

This clonotype came up many times. The chain carries TRBV19 and TRBJ2-7, with a possible D match to TRBD1 (5 bases). Germline CDR1 reads LNHDA; CDR2 reads SQIVND (reference sequence). The V end was cut by 1 base, the J end by 3 bases, with 13 bases between. The CDR3 totals 15 residues. CDR3 coding DNA: TGTGCCAGTAGTATAGGTAAGGACAAGGTCTACGAGCAGTACTTC. Amino acids: CASSIGKDKVYEQYF.

This clonotype came up many times. J is TRBJ1-1 and V is TRBV7-3; 8 nucleotides agree with TRBD1. Germline V gives CDR1 SGHTA, CDR2 FQGTGA. V trimming: 4 bases; J trimming: 7 bases; junction bases outside the gene matches: 2. The CDR3 totals 12 residues. The CDR3 bases are TGTGCCAGCAGCTCCGGACAGGGTGAAGCTTTCTTT. Amino acids: CASSSGQGEAFF.

This clonotype was seen many times. V and J are TRBV5-1 and TRBJ2-1; 9 bases match TRBD2. With V trimmed by 4 bases and J by 4 bases, 12 bases remained unmatched. Germline assignment: CDR1 SGHRS and CDR2 YFSETQ. CDR3 length equals 17 residues. The DNA for the CDR3 is TGCGCCAGCAGCCTCCCCCCGACTAGCGGAGCTTACAATGAGCAGTTCTTC. This codes for CASSLPPTSGAYNEQFF.